This is a list of T cell receptor beta chains from one sample in a study of early T cells in non-severe SARS-CoV-2 infection. TCRdb reanalysed the 5' RACE reads using MiXCR and keeps one entry per CDR3 protein. The sample gives around 80,000 distinct CDR3 sequences, about 13% of which show up once; approximately 6.5% is in the top ten. The sample comprised whole blood. The receptors shown here come from an adult who was a healthcare worker with PCR-confirmed SARS-CoV-2 infection or an uninfected control (not recorded which). Both conserved end residues are trimmed from each CDR3. The order of the fields is V gene, J gene, CDR3 protein.

>TRBV6-2/TRBV6-3|TRBJ2-2
ASSHRPGLAGAVGELF
>TRBV7-9|TRBJ1-6
ASSLWNSPLH
>TRBV7-9|TRBJ2-7
ASSLSTGRPYEQY
>TRBV28|TRBJ1-2
ASSLAQTGNGYT
>TRBV27|TRBJ1-1
ASSSPLPRGSLRGIGTEAF
>TRBV13|TRBJ1-1
ASSLGDHGTEAF
>TRBV7-2|TRBJ1-5
ASSFQPHQPQH
>TRBV9|TRBJ2-3
ASSFTGSVPTDTQY
>TRBV11-2|TRBJ2-1
ASSLEAGIYNEQF
>TRBV12-3/TRBV12-4|TRBJ1-4
ASSPGRVFNEKLF
>TRBV7-2|TRBJ2-3
ASSSYITDTQY
>TRBV6-5|TRBJ2-7
ASTHGGAQY
>TRBV9|TRBJ1-1
ASSVGPGTEAF
>TRBV4-1|TRBJ2-3
ASRAVMRNPDTQY
>TRBV7-7|TRBJ1-2
ASSQWQGNYGYT
>TRBV5-6|TRBJ2-7
ASSPRQGANPYEQY
>TRBV2|TRBJ1-4
ASSAQGLNEKLF
>TRBV5-1|TRBJ1-4
ASSWQGANEKLF
>TRBV14|TRBJ2-3
ASSQDSWAFATDTQY
>TRBV7-6|TRBJ2-7
ASSSRGSSYEQY
>TRBV20-1|TRBJ2-7
SATRAANEQY
>TRBV20-1|TRBJ2-1
SALAGGPKNEQF